This T cell receptor (beta chain) came from a study of T cell responses to AZD1222 COVID-19 vaccine. Study-level findings and limits: Most donors were white British, females outnumbered males, and clonal diversity was possibly underestimated. At baseline, seropositivity was found in only a handful of AZD1222 recipients. Researchers took repertoire samples only after the peak T cell response had come.

Turning to this clone: Its antigen is undetermined.

Profiled with immunoSEQ multiplex PCR; TCRdb holds only in-frame clones, not every one. The repertoire holds 150,000 to 200,000 clones, with around 92% as singletons. Trimming shortened V by 2 bases and J by 6 bases, and 17 bases separated the two germline ends. Germline V lookup: CDR1 ENHRY, CDR2 SYGVKD. The length of the CDR3 is 15 residues. V is TRBV10-3 and J is TRBJ2-7; no definite D call. This clonotype was sampled from an adult in good health. The sample in question was peripheral blood, obtained on day 0 of AZD1222 vaccination. The CDR3 DNA reads TGTGCCATCAGTGAGCCCCCAGGTATTTTCGGCGAGCAGTACTTC. Translation: CAISEPPGIFGEQYF.